This TCR beta chain was identified during a study of CD8 T cells in ankylosing spondylitis. Whole-study results and caveats: According to the report, clones linked to the disease were significantly enriched in matched synovial fluid samples taken from ankylosing spondylitis patients. For ankylosing spondylitis blood, a TCR beta motif of eight or nine highly homologous variants appeared characteristic. Reactive arthritis synovial fluid and blood previously showed some of these motif variants.

Quantitative 5'-RACE with molecular barcodes was used to make the TCR beta libraries. TCRdb reprocessed the 5' RACE reads via MiXCR and lists one record per CDR3 protein. Altogether more than 300,000 distinct CDR3 sequences are present, approximately 8% being singletons, with the ten largest covering more than 14%. Looked up from germline, CDR1 is MGHRA and CDR2 is YSYEKL. Trimming stripped 0 bases from V and 6 bases from J, with 12 bases between. This CDR3 contains 14 residues. This clonotype has more than one count but fewer than ten. Its antigen is unknown. This clonotype was sampled from a male donor with ankylosing spondylitis. Sequencing input: blood, either unsorted or a sorted T cell fraction (not recorded which). The V call is TRBV4-1, the J call TRBJ2-7; no clear D gene. The CDR3: CASSQDRTIREQYF. The CDR3 DNA reads as TGCGCCAGCAGCCAAGATCGAACAATCCGCGAGCAGTACTTC.